The 22 T cell receptor beta chains given below trace back to one sample, sequenced in a study of blood T cell repertoires in COVID-19. Repertoires were generated with immunoSEQ multiplex PCR, while TCRdb's copy carries only in-frame clones and drops some. The sample has more than 250,000 clones, roughly 82% seen once. The sequenced material came from peripheral blood. The source of these receptors is a woman aged 50 to 60 with acute or convalescent COVID-19.

The chain is built from TRBV5-1 and TRBJ2-7; 8 nucleotides match TRBD2. Trimming removed 5 bases from V and 1 base from J; junction bases left unmatched: 8. Germline assignment: CDR1 SGHRS and CDR2 YFSETQ. The CDR3 is 15 residues long. The CDR3 nucleotides are TGCGCCAGCAGGTTAGGTCTAGCGGGTTCCTACGAGCAGTACTTC. Amino acids: CASRLGLAGSYEQYF. The complete variable domain, with remaining parts taken from reference TRBV5-1 and TRBJ2-7, reads KAGVTQTPRYLIKTRGQQVTLSCSPISGHRSVSWYQQTPGQGLQFLFEYFSETQRNKGNFPGRFSGRQFSNSRSEMNVSTLELGDSALYLCASRLGLAGSYEQYFGPGTRLTVT.

This chain joins TRBV18 and TRBJ1-5, with unresolved D. CDR1 and CDR2 (germline): KGHSH, LQKENI. This CDR3 comprises 15 residues. Trimming shortened V by 6 bases and J by 9 bases, and 21 bases separated the two germline ends. The CDR3 sequence is CASSPRQDSIRPQHF. In nucleotides, the CDR3 is TGTGCCAGCTCCCCAAGGCAGGACTCAATCCGGCCCCAGCATTTT.

The V gene is TRBV5-5, the J gene TRBJ1-3; TRBD1 might be the D (6 bases). With 1 base removed from V and 7 bases from J, the gap between germline ends came to 6 bases. The CDR3 consists of 12 residues. CDR1 is SGHKS and CDR2 is YYEKEE in the germline V gene (reference sequence). CDR3 residues: CASSLRGNTIYF. CDR3 DNA sequence: TGTGCCAGCAGCTTGAGGGGGAACACCATATATTTT.

The DNA of the CDR3 is TGTGCCAGCAGCTCTCAGACAGGGGTGGACGAGCAGTACTTC. This encodes CASSSQTGVDEQYF. The rearrangement uses TRBV11-3 and TRBJ2-7; 8 nucleotides match TRBD1. The CDR3 runs 14 residues. Unmatched junction bases numbered 7, after V lost 4 bases and J lost 5 bases. Germline V gene lookup returns CDR1 SGHNT and CDR2 YENEEA.

The chain has TRBV27 and TRBJ2-4; tentative D call: TRBD2 (6 bases). CDR1 MNHEY and CDR2 SMNVEV come from the germline V gene (reference sequence). With 7 bases removed from V and 2 bases from J, the gap between germline ends came to 15 bases. The CDR3 length is 15 residues. CDR3 protein: CASTSGREPKNIQYF. The CDR3 nucleotides are TGTGCCAGCACCTCAGGTCGGGAGCCCAAAAACATTCAGTACTTC.

V gene TRBV4-1 combines with J gene TRBJ2-3; 11 bases fit TRBD2. The V segment lost 4 bases and the J segment 0 bases; nucleotides outside the gene matches: 6. The CDR3 spans 17 residues. Germline-derived CDR1 and CDR2 are MGHRA and YSYEKL. The chain's CDR3 is CASSLFGTSGSTDTQYF. The DNA of the CDR3 is TGCGCCAGCAGCCTCTTCGGGACTAGCGGTAGCACAGATACGCAGTATTTT.

The chain employs TRBV7-6 and TRBJ1-3; D gene unclear. Germline V gene sequence: CDR1 SGHVS, CDR2 FNYEAQ. The CDR3 loop spans 13 amino acids. V dropped 0 bases and J dropped 4 bases, with 4 bases sitting between them. The CDR3 DNA reads TGTGCCAGCAGCTTAGCGCGAGGAAACACCATATATTTT. Amino acids: CASSLARGNTIYF.

This chain connects TRBV7-3 to TRBJ2-1; 10 bases are shared with TRBD2. Germline CDR1 is SGHTA and CDR2 is FQGTGA. The J segment lost 5 bases and the V segment lost 2 bases, leaving 9 bases of the junction unmatched. The CDR3 covers 17 residues. The CDR3 here is CASSLYSRTSGNNEQFF. The DNA for the CDR3 is TGTGCCAGCAGCTTATATAGTAGGACTAGCGGTAACAATGAGCAGTTCTTC. Full variable domain (outside the CDR3, taken from reference TRBV7-3 and TRBJ2-1): GAGVSQTPSNKVTEKGKYVELRCDPISGHTALYWYRQSLGQGPEFLIYFQGTGAADDSGLPNDRFFAVRPEGSVSTLKIQRTERGDSAVYLCASSLYSRTSGNNEQFFGPGTRLTVL.

The chain uses TRBV11-1 and TRBJ2-1; D is possibly TRBD2 (6 bases). The CDR3 totals 15 residues. V was shortened by 5 bases and J by 0 bases, with 11 bases between the two germline ends. Germline CDR1 SGHAT, CDR2 FQDESV (reference sequence). CDR3 sequence: CASSVSGSSYNEQFF. CDR3 coding DNA: TGTGCCAGCAGCGTTAGCGGAAGCTCCTACAATGAGCAGTTCTTC.

The chain links TRBV6-5 to TRBJ2-7, with D possibly TRBD1 on 5 matching bases. Trimming removed 4 bases at V and 3 bases at J, with 13 bases between. CDR3 length: 14 residues. Germline CDR1 reads MNHEY; CDR2 reads SVGAGI. DNA for the CDR3: TGTGCCAGCAGTTCCAACAAGCAGGGCTACGAGCAGTACTTC. Translation: CASSSNKQGYEQYF.

The J gene is TRBJ2-3, the V gene TRBV29-1, with D maybe TRBD1 (5 bases). Germline V lookup: CDR1 SQVTM, CDR2 ANQGSEA. This CDR3 spans 13 amino acids. V lost 5 bases and J 4 bases, leaving 13 bases between the germline ends. The CDR3 sequence: CSVTFQGPDTQYF. As DNA, the CDR3 is TGCAGCGTTACGTTCCAGGGTCCAGATACGCAGTATTTT.

This chain uses TRBV7-8 with TRBJ2-7; 7 positions agree with TRBD2. The CDR3 has 16 amino acids. V shed 5 bases, J shed 3 bases, and the junction held 13 bases outside the gene matches. Germline V CDR1 and CDR2: SGHVS, FQNEAQ. As DNA, the CDR3 is TGTGCCAGCAGCCCAGCCTTAGCGGGTGACCTCTACGAGCAGTACTTC. It codes for CASSPALAGDLYEQYF. The full variable domain, in which reference TRBV7-8 and TRBJ2-7 provide the parts outside the CDR3, is GAGVSQSPRYKVAKRGQDVALRCDPISGHVSLFWYQQALGQGPEFLTYFQNEAQLDKSGLPSDRFFAERPEGSVSTLKIQRTQQEDSAVYLCASSPALAGDLYEQYFGPGTRLTVT.

The chain recombines TRBV19 with TRBJ1-1; TRBD1 matches at 7 bases. V dropped 7 bases and J dropped 0; count of bases not matched to a gene: 17. Germline lookup yields CDR1 LNHDA and CDR2 SQIVND (reference sequence). The CDR3 is 18 amino acids. The CDR3 protein is CASTATGNPNSMNTEAFF. DNA for the CDR3: TGTGCCAGTACCGCGACAGGGAACCCAAACAGCATGAACACTGAAGCTTTCTTT.

The table lists this clone with a count of one. The rearrangement joins TRBV5-1 to TRBJ2-1; 10 nucleotides align to TRBD1. This CDR3 region has 16 residues. The V segment lost 3 bases and the J segment 4 bases; nucleotides outside the gene matches: 7. The germline V gene encodes CDR1 SGHRS and CDR2 YFSETQ. This CDR3 reads CASSSRPGQGYNEQFF. The DNA of the CDR3 is TGCGCCAGCAGCTCTAGACCGGGACAGGGGTACAATGAGCAGTTCTTC.

This clone was recorded a few times. The chain has TRBV7-2 and TRBJ2-7, with D perhaps TRBD2 (7 bases). The germline gives CDR1 SGHTA, CDR2 FQGNSA. The CDR3 runs 15 residues. Trimming removed 1 base from V and 5 bases from J, with 15 bases in between. CDR3 bases: TGTGCCAGCAGCTTAGGAAAGGGGGGGATCAACGAGCAGTACTTC. This sequence encodes CASSLGKGGINEQYF.

CDR3 loop: CASSSWTGGEKLFF. The CDR3 coding sequence is TGTGCCAGCAGTTCCTGGACAGGGGGTGAAAAACTGTTTTTT. The genes are TRBV28 and TRBJ1-4, with 10 bases fitting TRBD1. CDR1 is MDHEN, CDR2 SYDVKM, per germline. The CDR3 extends over 14 amino acids. The V gene end was trimmed by 4 bases and the J gene end by 7 bases; junction bases not matched to a gene: 3. Full variable domain (missing parts from reference TRBV28 and TRBJ1-4): DVKVTQSSRYLVKRTGEKVFLECVQDMDHENMFWYRQDPGLGLRLIYFSYDVKMKEKGDIPEGYSVSREKKERFSLILESASTNQTSMYLCASSSWTGGEKLFFGSGTQLSVL.

The V gene is TRBV15, the J gene TRBJ1-5; D is unclear. The CDR3 is 13 amino acids. Trimming left V 6 bases short and J 3 bases short, with 9 bases between. Germline CDR1 is LNHNV and CDR2 is YYDKDF (reference sequence). The CDR3 loop reads CATRLNFNQPQHF. CDR3 coding DNA: TGTGCCACCAGGCTGAACTTCAATCAGCCCCAGCATTTT.

The chain employs TRBV27 and TRBJ1-5, with D hard to call. CDR1 and CDR2 (germline): MNHEY, SMNVEV (reference sequence). The V gene lost 2 bases and the J gene lost 3 bases, with 11 bases spanning the gap. The CDR3 runs to 15 residues. This CDR3 is CASSLVGVNNQPQHF. The DNA of the CDR3 is TGTGCCAGCAGTTTAGTCGGGGTTAACAATCAGCCCCAGCATTTT.

The rearrangement uses TRBV5-1 and TRBJ2-5; 8 bases align to TRBD2. Trimming cost V 0 bases and J 5 bases; bases outside gene matches: 3. Germline CDR1 reads SGHRS; CDR2 reads YFSETQ. The CDR3 runs 14 residues. CDR3 sequence reads: CASSLVSGKETQYF. The CDR3 nucleotides read TGCGCCAGCAGCTTGGTTAGCGGGAAGGAGACCCAGTACTTC.

As regards this clone: The sample contains more than one DNA sequence encoding this CDR3. This rearrangement joins TRBV7-3 to TRBJ2-1; D is possibly TRBD2 (5 bases). V was shortened by 5 bases and J by 5 bases, with 10 bases between the two germline ends. The CDR3 sequence is 13 residues long. Germline lookup yields CDR1 SGHTA and CDR2 FQGTGA. CDR3 in amino acids: CASSPSGNNEQFF. CDR3 coding DNA: TGTGCCAGCAGCCCCAGCGGAAACAATGAGCAGTTCTTC.

The chain joins TRBV9 to TRBJ2-1, with 9 bases that match TRBD2. V shed 4 bases, J shed 6 bases, and the junction held 14 bases outside the gene matches. CDR3 length: 17 residues. The germline V gene has CDR1 SGDLS and CDR2 YYNGEE. As DNA, the CDR3 is TGTGCCAGCAGCACCAGGACTAGCGCCTCCATGATCAATGAGCAGTTCTTC. This translates into CASSTRTSASMINEQFF.

The chain joins TRBV20-1 to TRBJ1-2; D remains unclear. Trimming took off 3 bases at V and 7 bases at J, with 6 bases between the two ends. The CDR3 sequence is 10 residues long. Per the germline V gene, CDR1 is DFQATT and CDR2 is SNEGSKA (reference sequence). The CDR3 region has the DNA TGCAGTGCTAGGTCCGGTGGCTACACCTTC. Translated: CSARSGGYTF.